This entry lists 21 T cell receptor beta chains sequenced from one sample in a study of blood T cells in healthy people across ages. PCR was performed a second time for about 7 to 11 cycles using a sample-barcoded 5' primer and a J-beta primer mix. TCRdb re-derived calls from the 5' RACE reads in MiXCR, one entry per CDR3 protein. The sample carries more than 1 million distinct CDR3 sequences, around 43% recorded once. The sample comprised blood. Every receptor here comes from a woman aged 60-70 years in good health.

V gene TRBV18 combines with J gene TRBJ1-3; TRBD1 aligns across 8 bases. The ends lost 1 base at V and 0 bases at J; junction bases unmatched: 5. CDR3 size: 17 residues. CDR1 and CDR2 (germline): KGHSH, LQKENI. The CDR3 region has the DNA TGTGCCAGCTCACCACGTCGGGGACAGGTCTCTGGAAACACCATATATTTT. This translates into CASSPRRGQVSGNTIYF.

This chain links TRBV9 with TRBJ2-3; TRBD2 aligns across 7 bases. This CDR3 is 15 amino acids long. J gave up 4 bases and V 0 bases, and 5 bases lay outside the gene matches. Germline V lookup: CDR1 SGDLS, CDR2 YYNGEE. The CDR3 here is CASSVGGSFPDTQYF. In DNA form, the CDR3 reads TGTGCCAGCAGCGTAGGCGGGAGTTTTCCAGATACGCAGTATTTT. Full variable domain (outside the CDR3, taken from reference TRBV9 and TRBJ2-3): DSGVTQTPKHLITATGQRVTLRCSPRSGDLSVYWYQQSLDQGLQFLIQYYNGEERAKGNILERFSAQQFPDLHSELNLSSLELGDSALYFCASSVGGSFPDTQYFGPGTRLTVL.

This clonotype showed up just a few times. The V call is TRBV4-2, the J call TRBJ2-3, with a weak D call TRBD2 (5 bases). Germline values: CDR1 LGHNA, CDR2 YNFKEQ. Trimming removed 1 base at V and 2 bases at J, with 10 bases between. This CDR3 spans 15 amino acids. The DNA of the CDR3 is TGTGCCAGCAGCCAAGCACTAGGTTACACAGATACGCAGTATTTT. Translation gives CASSQALGYTDTQYF.

This chain joins TRBV6-1 and TRBJ1-2; the D is unclear. Germline-derived CDR1 and CDR2 are MNHNS and SASEGT. The V and J ends lost 1 base and 4 bases respectively, with 10 bases between them. The CDR3 has 14 residues. The DNA for the CDR3 is TGTGCCAGCAGTGAAGATCCCGGTGGCTATGGCTACACCTTC. Translated, it gives CASSEDPGGYGYTF.

The gene calls are TRBV9 and TRBJ2-7, with D possibly matching TRBD2 (5 bases). This CDR3 comprises 14 residues. The germline V gene has CDR1 SGDLS and CDR2 YYNGEE. Trimming left V 0 bases short and J 6 bases short, with 13 bases between. DNA of the CDR3: TGTGCCAGCAGCGTAGGAGGTTCGAGCGGCGAGCAGTACTTC. As protein: CASSVGGSSGEQYF.

The rearrangement links TRBV7-9 to TRBJ1-1; a possible D gene is TRBD1 (6 bases). The CDR3 is made up of 15 amino acids. The germline CDR1 and CDR2 sequences are SEHNR and FQNEAQ (reference sequence). The V end lost 8 bases, the J end lost 5 bases, and 21 bases lay between the germline ends. The CDR3 nucleotides read TGTGCCAGCTCCGGCTGGGGGGGCGCAGGGACTGAAGCTTTCTTT. Its translation is CASSGWGGAGTEAFF.

With regard to this clonotype: At one end the junction does not follow the germline gene, possibly because of a read error. The rearrangement joins TRBV7-2 to TRBJ2-5; D may match TRBD1 or TRBD2 (5 bases each). Germline values: CDR1 SGHTA, CDR2 FQGNSA. CDR3 length: 17 residues. The CDR3 DNA follows: TGTGTCAGCAGCTTAGTATCGTTTGGGGGTCGGAGAGAGACCCAGTACTTC. Amino acids: CVSSLVSFGGRRETQYF.

This sequence joins TRBV6-5 and TRBJ2-5, with 8 bases lining up with TRBD2. Germline V gives CDR1 MNHEY, CDR2 SVGAGI. This CDR3 comprises 14 residues. J gave up 7 bases and V 0 bases, and 4 bases lay outside the gene matches. CDR3 sequence (DNA): TGTGCCAGCAGTTACTCTCGGGAGGGGGTGACCCAGTACTTC. Its protein is CASSYSREGVTQYF.

The chain uses TRBV20-1 and TRBJ2-1; possibly TRBD2 for D (6 bases). This CDR3 is 15 amino acids long. From germline, CDR1 is DFQATT and CDR2 SNEGSKA (reference sequence). V was cut by 1 base and J by 3 bases, with 13 bases left in between. CDR3 loop: CSARARAGYYNEQFF. CDR3 bases: TGCAGTGCTAGAGCCCGGGCGGGATACTACAATGAGCAGTTCTTC.

The gene calls are TRBV7-8 and TRBJ1-2; D call uncertain. The CDR3 runs to 13 residues. V dropped 2 bases and J dropped 3 bases, with 7 bases sitting between them. From germline, CDR1 is SGHVS and CDR2 FQNEAQ. The CDR3 DNA sequence: TGTGCCAGCAGCTTATTGGTGGACTATGGCTACACCTTC. This sequence encodes CASSLLVDYGYTF.

At least ten counts were recorded for this clonotype. The J gene is TRBJ2-7, the V gene TRBV29-1; 9 nucleotides line up with TRBD1. The CDR3 has 16 residues. The germline V gene has CDR1 SQVTM and CDR2 ANQGSEA. The J segment lost 6 bases and the V segment lost 4 bases, leaving 16 bases of the junction unmatched. CDR3 coding DNA: TGCAGCGTTGGGGATGGAGGACAGGGGAACGTCCGCGAGCAGTACTTC. Translating it yields CSVGDGGQGNVREQYF.

In this sample, this clonotype turned up a few times. The chain recombines TRBV12-3 or TRBV12-4 with TRBJ2-5, with a weak D call TRBD2 (6 bases). Trimming took 8 bases from V and 2 from J, leaving 24 bases between them. The CDR3 contains 17 residues. The CDR3 sequence: CASGRGSGMGSQETQYF. CDR3 nucleotides: TGTGCCAGCGGCCGTGGTAGCGGAATGGGGTCACAAGAGACCCAGTACTTC.

This rearrangement joins TRBV2 to TRBJ2-3, with 13 bases that match TRBD2. The length of the CDR3 is 17 residues. The V gene end was trimmed by 6 bases and the J gene end by 4 bases; junction bases not matched to a gene: 10. Per germline, CDR1 SNHLY and CDR2 FYNNEI. CDR3 protein: CASSGRGLAGDADTQYF. CDR3 sequence (DNA): TGTGCCAGCAGCGGCCGAGGACTAGCGGGGGATGCAGATACGCAGTATTTT.

This clonotype was seen at least ten times. The chain uses TRBV12-3 or TRBV12-4 and TRBJ2-1; 10 bases fit TRBD2. The V and J ends lost 5 bases and 9 bases, in that order; junction bases with no gene match: 16. The CDR3 runs to 17 residues. CDR3 loop: CASSPEAGGPYRREQFF. The CDR3 DNA sequence: TGTGCCAGCAGTCCGGAAGCGGGAGGGCCCTATAGACGTGAGCAGTTCTTC.

This rearrangement joins TRBV25-1 to TRBJ1-5, with D possibly TRBD1 on 6 matching bases. Germline CDR1 is MGHDK and CDR2 is SYGVNS. This CDR3 region has 14 residues. The V gene lost 4 bases and the J gene lost 5 bases, with 12 bases spanning the gap. CDR3 loop: CASSGAGEYQPQHF. Written as DNA, the CDR3 is TGTGCCAGCAGTGGAGCAGGGGAGTATCAGCCCCAGCATTTT.

The gene calls are TRBV20-1 and TRBJ2-4, with D perhaps TRBD1 or TRBD2 (5 bases each). Between the trimmed V and J ends, which lost 8 bases and 8 bases, there was a span of 22 bases. This CDR3 spans 14 amino acids. CDR1 and CDR2 from the germline V gene are DFQATT and SNEGSKA (reference sequence). The CDR3 DNA is TGCAGTACCAAGGCCCGGGGCGGTGGGGACATTCAGTACTTC. Translating it yields CSTKARGGGDIQYF.

The J gene is TRBJ2-5, the V gene TRBV9, with a possible D match to TRBD1 (6 bases). The CDR3 runs to 15 residues. The germline CDR1 and CDR2 sequences are SGDLS and YYNGEE. The V and J ends lost 3 bases and 2 bases respectively, with 14 bases between them. CDR3 loop: CASSADRTGQETQYF. CDR3 bases: TGTGCCAGCAGCGCCGACAGGACGGGGCAAGAGACCCAGTACTTC.

This clonotype has only one observation. The chain combines TRBV20-1 with TRBJ2-4, with D uncertain. V dropped 7 bases and J dropped 3 bases, with 16 bases sitting between them. Germline assignment: CDR1 DFQATT and CDR2 SNEGSKA (reference sequence). The CDR3 spans 14 residues. CDR3 amino acids: CSVIMPLGKNIQYF. The CDR3 nucleotides are TGCAGTGTTATTATGCCCTTAGGCAAAAACATTCAGTACTTC.

The V call is TRBV24-1, the J call TRBJ2-1; D gene uncertain. V was clipped by 3 bases and J by 4 bases, with 6 bases between them. The CDR3 totals 13 residues. Germline V gives CDR1 KGHDR, CDR2 SFDVKD. In nucleotides, the CDR3 is TGTGCCACCAGTGATACTCCTTACAATGAGCAGTTCTTC. It encodes CATSDTPYNEQFF.

In this sample, this clonotype turned up a few times. The chain recombines TRBV7-3 with TRBJ1-2, with 10 bases identical to TRBD1. CDR1 is SGHTA and CDR2 is FQGTGA in the germline V gene. The J segment lost 8 bases and the V segment lost 2 bases, leaving 11 bases of the junction unmatched. This CDR3 is 16 amino acids long. CDR3 sequence (DNA): TGTGCCAGCAGCTTAGGAAGACAGGGGGCTAGGAGGGGCTACACCTTC. It encodes CASSLGRQGARRGYTF.

V usage is TRBV2 and J usage is TRBJ2-3, with 9 bases identical to TRBD1. With V trimmed by 11 bases and J by 0 bases, 3 bases remained unmatched. The germline gives CDR1 SNHLY, CDR2 FYNNEI. The CDR3 sequence is 13 residues long. Here the CDR3 reads CAGGTGSTDTQYF. The DNA of the CDR3 is TGTGCCGGAGGGACAGGGAGCACAGATACGCAGTATTTT. Using reference TRBV2 and TRBJ2-3 for the parts outside the CDR3, the full variable domain is EPEVTQTPSHQVTQMGQEVILRCVPISNHLYFYWYRQILGQKVEFLVSFYNNEISEKSEIFDDQFSVERPDGSNFTLKIRSTKLEDSAMYFCAGGTGSTDTQYFGPGTRLTVL.